The rows below give T cell receptor beta chains drawn from one sample of a study of Graves' ophthalmopathy and Graves' hyperthyroidism. TCRdb re-derived calls from the multiplex PCR reads in MiXCR, one entry per CDR3 protein. The table records approximately 500,000 distinct CDR3 sequences, about 15% of them present only once. The sample was blood. These receptors were taken from a woman aged 30 to 39 with Graves' ophthalmopathy. Both conserved end residues are trimmed from each CDR3.

v_call: TRBV28
j_call: TRBJ2-7
cdr3_aa: ASNLSGTYEQY

v_call: TRBV27
j_call: TRBJ2-7
cdr3_aa: ASSLSRTYYEQY

v_call: TRBV20-1
j_call: TRBJ2-7
cdr3_aa: RDREPTYEQY

v_call: TRBV2
j_call: TRBJ2-2
cdr3_aa: ASRRTTTGELF

v_call: TRBV20-1
j_call: TRBJ1-6
cdr3_aa: SARFQGQARYNSPLH

v_call: TRBV6-1
j_call: TRBJ1-5
cdr3_aa: ASQQIPRYSNQPQH

v_call: TRBV20-1
j_call: TRBJ2-5
cdr3_aa: SATIGDAETQY

v_call: TRBV20-1
j_call: TRBJ2-7
cdr3_aa: SARIQVTNEQY

v_call: TRBV7-8
j_call: TRBJ1-5
cdr3_aa: ASSLGGGRFQPQH

v_call: TRBV24-1
j_call: TRBJ2-7
cdr3_aa: ATSDPDRGSYEQY

v_call: TRBV20-1
j_call: TRBJ2-5
cdr3_aa: SASKNQETQY

v_call: TRBV6-1
j_call: TRBJ1-5
cdr3_aa: ASSDPPLGGNQPQH

v_call: TRBV12-3/TRBV12-4
j_call: TRBJ2-2
cdr3_aa: ASIRGNGELF

v_call: TRBV13
j_call: TRBJ2-5
cdr3_aa: ASSSPRRQGDEETQY

v_call: TRBV12-3/TRBV12-4
j_call: TRBJ1-1
cdr3_aa: ASSFGSGANTEAF

v_call: TRBV6-1
j_call: TRBJ2-7
cdr3_aa: ASSTTSASIYEQY

v_call: TRBV9
j_call: TRBJ2-5
cdr3_aa: ASSVGGGRAEETQY

v_call: TRBV30
j_call: TRBJ2-7
cdr3_aa: AWSAAEAYEQY

v_call: TRBV20-1
j_call: TRBJ2-3
cdr3_aa: SARGLAGVGDTQY

v_call: TRBV6-1
j_call: TRBJ1-1
cdr3_aa: ASSGAPRMGTEAF

v_call: TRBV30
j_call: TRBJ2-7
cdr3_aa: AWSRWTDYEQY

v_call: TRBV4-1
j_call: TRBJ1-1
cdr3_aa: ASSFTGVQDTEAF

v_call: TRBV2
j_call: TRBJ1-5
cdr3_aa: ASSETGQVLPQH

v_call: TRBV10-3
j_call: TRBJ2-7
cdr3_aa: AISESGRTDEQY

v_call: TRBV20-1
j_call: TRBJ1-2
cdr3_aa: SARREGGGYT

v_call: TRBV20-1
j_call: TRBJ1-2
cdr3_aa: SARGGAYGYT

v_call: TRBV20-1
j_call: TRBJ2-7
cdr3_aa: SARAPGQLSYEQY